This T cell receptor (beta chain) emerged from a study of T cell responses to AZD1222 COVID-19 vaccine. The CDR3 length is 16 residues. The germline V gene has CDR1 SGHNT and CDR2 YYREEE (reference sequence). Germline trimming cut 4 bases from V and 4 bases from J; bases unmatched to any gene: 4. Sequenced by immunoSEQ multiplex PCR; TCRdb stores in-frame clones only, minus some. The profile shows tens of thousands of clones, roughly 85% of them singletons. The chain joins TRBV5-4 to TRBJ2-3; 15 positions match TRBD2. The origin of this receptor is an adult in good health. Here the sequenced sample was peripheral blood, taken on day 0 of AZD1222 vaccination. CDR3 sequence reads: CASSTRTSGGADTQYF. The CDR3 nucleotides are TGTGCCAGCAGCACCCGGACTAGCGGGGGGGCAGATACGCAGTATTTT.